The rows below give T cell receptor beta chains drawn from one sample of a study of spatial heterogeneity in lung cancer. TCRdb re-analysed the 5' RACE reads in MiXCR, keeping a single row per CDR3 protein. The sample carries more than 10,000 distinct CDR3 sequences, about 14% recorded once. The starting material was PBMCs, obtained at surgery. The source of these receptors is a male donor with early-stage non-small cell lung cancer. Both conserved end residues are part of each CDR3. A D gene is named only where the DNA matches it firmly. A clone size is listed for some rows: how often the clone was seen (once, few, many), or a class if it is expanded.

v_call	d_call	clone_size	j_call	cdr3_length	cdr3_nt	cdr3_aa
TRBV7-2	NA	few	TRBJ2-5	14	TGTGCCAGCAGCTTCGACAGAGGGCAAGAGACCCAGTACTTC	CASSFDRGQETQYF
TRBV5-4	TRBD1	NA	TRBJ2-7	16	TGTGCCAGCAGCTTGGAGCCCGGGACAGGGGGCTACGAGCAGTACTTC	CASSLEPGTGGYEQYF
TRBV11-2	NA	many	TRBJ2-2	13	TGTGCCAGCAGCTTGGGCGACACCGGGGAGCTGTTTTTT	CASSLGDTGELFF
TRBV27	NA	NA	TRBJ1-2	13	TGTGCCAGCAGTTTATATCAGGGGCACGGCTACACCTTC	CASSLYQGHGYTF
TRBV10-2	NA	once	TRBJ1-2	11	TGCGCCAGTGGGGACTGGTTTGGCTACACCTTC	CASGDWFGYTF
TRBV7-9	NA	few	TRBJ1-2	17	TGTGCCAGCAGCTTAGGTTCAGGACGGTTAGCTAACTATGGCTACACCTTC	CASSLGSGRLANYGYTF
TRBV10-3	NA	NA	TRBJ2-7	12	TGTGCCATCAGTGCCGGGTCCTACGAGCAGTACTTC	CAISAGSYEQYF
TRBV4-3	NA	NA	TRBJ2-3	14	TGCGCCAGCAGAAAACAGGGAGGGTCAGATACGCAGTATTTT	CASRKQGGSDTQYF
TRBV2	NA	few	TRBJ1-5	13	TGTGCCAGTAAGGCCAGGGCCCAAGAGCCCCAGCATTTT	CASKARAQEPQHF
TRBV2	NA	NA	TRBJ1-1	15	TGTGCCAGCAGTGAACGAGGGAACCCTAGGAATGAAGCTTTCTTT	CASSERGNPRNEAFF
TRBV20-1	TRBD1	NA	TRBJ2-5	13	TGCAGTGCTAGGGACAGGGCCGTGGAGACCCAGTACTTC	CSARDRAVETQYF
TRBV19	NA	few	TRBJ2-5	16	TGTGCCAGTAGTCCAAGGGGCCGAGGGAGCCAAGAGACCCAGTACTTC	CASSPRGRGSQETQYF
TRBV5-4	NA	few	TRBJ1-3	16	TGTGCCAGCAGCTTGGATTCGCAGGTCTCTGGAAACACCATATATTTT	CASSLDSQVSGNTIYF
TRBV7-9	TRBD1	NA	TRBJ2-2	15	TGTGCCAGCACCATTGCGGACAGGGAGGCCGGGGAGCTGTTTTTT	CASTIADREAGELFF
TRBV2	NA	many	TRBJ2-1	12	TGTGCCATCACCCTCAGGACTACTGAGCAGTTCTTC	CAITLRTTEQFF
TRBV9	TRBD1	many	TRBJ1-2	14	TGTGCCAGCAGCGTAGTAGGACAGGGAAAAGGCTACACCTTC	CASSVVGQGKGYTF
TRBV4-1	NA	many	TRBJ2-2	14	TGCGCCAGCAGCCAAGGATGGGGAGGCGGGGAGCTGTTTTTT	CASSQGWGGGELFF
TRBV20-1	TRBD2	many	TRBJ2-5	15	TGCAGTGCCTTACTAGCGGGGGTTGGCCAAGAGACCCAGTACTTC	CSALLAGVGQETQYF
TRBV7-2	NA	medium-sized	TRBJ2-7	16	TGTGCCAGCAGCTTTTCGGCTGGGGGGCTACCCTACGAGCAGTACTTC	CASSFSAGGLPYEQYF
TRBV28	NA	many	TRBJ2-7	15	TGTGCCAGCAGTTTGCGGGGCACAACTTCCTACGAGCAGTACTTC	CASSLRGTTSYEQYF
TRBV2	TRBD2	NA	TRBJ2-5	14	TGTGCCAGCAGGCTTAGCGGGAACCAAGAGACCCAGTACTTC	CASRLSGNQETQYF
TRBV29-1	TRBD1	many	TRBJ2-6	14	TGCAGCGTTCGGACAGGGACTGGGGCCAACGTCCTGACTTTC	CSVRTGTGANVLTF
TRBV4-2	NA	once	TRBJ2-7	15	TGTGCCAGCAGCCAAGAGGCACAGAGCTACTACGAGCAGTACTTC	CASSQEAQSYYEQYF
TRBV11-2	TRBD1	few	TRBJ2-3	14	TGTGCCAGCAGCCCGAGGGGGCCGGCAGATACGCAGTATTTT	CASSPRGPADTQYF
TRBV6-5	NA	NA	TRBJ2-3	14	TGTGCCAGCAGTTCGCCTAGCCACATAGATACGCAGTATTTT	CASSSPSHIDTQYF
TRBV24-1	NA	few	TRBJ2-3	16	TGTGCCACCAGTGATTTGAAGGGAGCGGGCACAGATACGCAGTATTTT	CATSDLKGAGTDTQYF
TRBV12-3/TRBV12-4	NA	few	TRBJ2-3	13	TGTGCCAGCAGCTGGGGACTCACAGATACGCAGTATTTT	CASSWGLTDTQYF
TRBV7-9	TRBD1	many	TRBJ2-7	13	TGTGCCAGCAGCAGGGACAGCTCCTACGAGCAGTACTTC	CASSRDSSYEQYF
TRBV4-1	TRBD2	many	TRBJ2-1	16	TGCGCCAGCAGCCAAGGGGAGGGTATCACCTACAATGAGCAGTTCTTC	CASSQGEGITYNEQFF
TRBV7-2	TRBD2	few	TRBJ2-7	14	TGTGTCAGCAGCTTCGAGCGGGGGGTCCCCGAGCAGTACTTC	CVSSFERGVPEQYF
TRBV4-1	TRBD2	few	TRBJ2-1	18	TGCGCCAGCAGCCAAATTCAGCCTCTAGCGGGGAAATACAATGAGCAGTTCTTC	CASSQIQPLAGKYNEQFF
TRBV12-3/TRBV12-4	NA	many	TRBJ1-1	13	TGTGCCAGCAGTTTTGTCCAGAACACTGAAGCTTTCTTT	CASSFVQNTEAFF
TRBV29-1	TRBD1	many	TRBJ2-3	12	TGCAGCGTTGGGACAGGTACAGATACGCAGTATTTT	CSVGTGTDTQYF
TRBV15	NA	NA	TRBJ2-7	14	TGTGCCACCAGCAGACAGGGGTCCTCCTACGAGCAGTACTTC	CATSRQGSSYEQYF
TRBV20-1	TRBD2	NA	TRBJ2-5	14	TGCAGTGCTTTCGGCAGGGCGGGGGGTGAGACCCAGTACTTC	CSAFGRAGGETQYF
TRBV5-6	NA	medium-sized	TRBJ1-1	14	TGTGCCAGCAGCCACCCCGGGGGCGAGGCTGAAGCTTTCTTT	CASSHPGGEAEAFF
TRBV7-9	NA	NA	TRBJ1-2	14	TGTGCCAGCAGCTTATCGAGGGGAAACTATGGCTACACCTTC	CASSLSRGNYGYTF
TRBV5-1	NA	many	TRBJ1-1	13	TGCGCCAGCAGCTTGGAGTTGGGGACTGAAGCTTTCTTT	CASSLELGTEAFF
TRBV27	NA	NA	TRBJ2-5	13	TGTGCCAGCAGTCTCAGGGGACAAGAGACCCAGTACTTC	CASSLRGQETQYF
TRBV7-9	NA	NA	TRBJ1-4	13	TGTGCCAGCAGCTTAGGCGGGAACGAAAAACTGTTTTTT	CASSLGGNEKLFF